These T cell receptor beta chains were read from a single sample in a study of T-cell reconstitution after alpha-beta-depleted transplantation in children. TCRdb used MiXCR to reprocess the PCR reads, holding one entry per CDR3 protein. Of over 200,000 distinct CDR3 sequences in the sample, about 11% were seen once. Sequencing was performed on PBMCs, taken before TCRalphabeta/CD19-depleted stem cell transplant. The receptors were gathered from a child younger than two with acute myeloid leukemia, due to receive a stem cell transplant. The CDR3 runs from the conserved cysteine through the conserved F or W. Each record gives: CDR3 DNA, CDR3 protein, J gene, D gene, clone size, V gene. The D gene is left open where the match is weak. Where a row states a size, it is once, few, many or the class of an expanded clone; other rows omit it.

CDR3 DNA: TGTGCCAGCAGCTCACTGACTAAGAACACCGGGGAGCTGTTTTTT; CDR3 protein: CASSSLTKNTGELFF; J gene: TRBJ2-2; D gene: .; clone size: many; V gene: TRBV7-3
CDR3 DNA: TGCAGTGTTAACAGGAACACTGAAGCTTTCTTT; CDR3 protein: CSVNRNTEAFF; J gene: TRBJ1-1; D gene: .; clone size: many; V gene: TRBV20-1
CDR3 DNA: TGTGCCAGTACACCGGGACAGGGAATCACCGGGGAGCTGTTTTTT; CDR3 protein: CASTPGQGITGELFF; J gene: TRBJ2-2; D gene: TRBD1; clone size: .; V gene: TRBV19
CDR3 DNA: TGTGCCAGCAGTCAGCCCTCTAGCACAGATACGCAGTATTTT; CDR3 protein: CASSQPSSTDTQYF; J gene: TRBJ2-3; D gene: .; clone size: many; V gene: TRBV12-3/TRBV12-4
CDR3 DNA: TGTGCCATCAGTACACCGGGGGCTAGCGGGATTACCTACGAGCAGTACTTC; CDR3 protein: CAISTPGASGITYEQYF; J gene: TRBJ2-7; D gene: TRBD2; clone size: .; V gene: TRBV10-3
CDR3 DNA: TGTGCCAGCAGAGAGGCGGGAGGGCAGTTCTTC; CDR3 protein: CASREAGGQFF; J gene: TRBJ2-1; D gene: TRBD2; clone size: few; V gene: TRBV7-2
CDR3 DNA: TGCTGTGCTAGAGTTGGGACTAGCGGAAGGGTCACAGATACGCAGTATTTT; CDR3 protein: CCARVGTSGRVTDTQYF; J gene: TRBJ2-3; D gene: TRBD2; clone size: .; V gene: TRBV20-1
CDR3 DNA: TGCAGCGTGGGCAAGACAGGCAACACCGGGGAGCTGTTTTTT; CDR3 protein: CSVGKTGNTGELFF; J gene: TRBJ2-2; D gene: .; clone size: many; V gene: TRBV29-1
CDR3 DNA: TGCAGTGCTAGAGCTACTAGTGCCGGGGAGCTGTTTTTT; CDR3 protein: CSARATSAGELFF; J gene: TRBJ2-2; D gene: .; clone size: many; V gene: TRBV20-1
CDR3 DNA: TGCGCCAGCAGCTTTCGACAGTACCCGGGACTAGCGGGAGTGGAGGAGACCCAGTACTTC; CDR3 protein: CASSFRQYPGLAGVEETQYF; J gene: TRBJ2-5; D gene: TRBD2; clone size: many; V gene: TRBV5-1
CDR3 DNA: TGCGCCAGCAGTGGGGGGGGCCTTTCCAATGAGCAGTTCTTC; CDR3 protein: CASSGGGLSNEQFF; J gene: TRBJ2-1; D gene: .; clone size: few; V gene: TRBV5-1
CDR3 DNA: TGCAGTGCTAGTAATCCCGGGTCGCAATATGGCTACACCTTC; CDR3 protein: CSASNPGSQYGYTF; J gene: TRBJ1-2; D gene: .; clone size: .; V gene: TRBV20-1
CDR3 DNA: TGCGCCAGCAGCTTCGATTCACTAGCGCATCAAGAGACCCAGTACTTC; CDR3 protein: CASSFDSLAHQETQYF; J gene: TRBJ2-5; D gene: TRBD2; clone size: many; V gene: TRBV5-1
CDR3 DNA: TGCGCCAGCAGCCGGGACAGGGTAGGCGAGCAGTACTTC; CDR3 protein: CASSRDRVGEQYF; J gene: TRBJ2-7; D gene: TRBD1; clone size: few; V gene: TRBV5-1
CDR3 DNA: TGTGCCAGCAGCTTAGCCAAACACCTAAACTATGGCTACACCTTC; CDR3 protein: CASSLAKHLNYGYTF; J gene: TRBJ1-2; D gene: .; clone size: once; V gene: TRBV7-9
CDR3 DNA: TGTGCCAGGGGCCCGATAGGGGGAGAGCAGTACTTC; CDR3 protein: CARGPIGGEQYF; J gene: TRBJ2-7; D gene: .; clone size: .; V gene: TRBV4-2
CDR3 DNA: TGCAGTGCTAGAGATCTGGGGGGCGCTCAGCCCCAGCATTTT; CDR3 protein: CSARDLGGAQPQHF; J gene: TRBJ1-5; D gene: .; clone size: many; V gene: TRBV20-1
CDR3 DNA: TGCAGCGAAACAGGGGACACAGATACGCAGTATTTT; CDR3 protein: CSETGDTDTQYF; J gene: TRBJ2-3; D gene: TRBD1; clone size: .; V gene: TRBV29-1
CDR3 DNA: TGTGCCAGCAGTTTTTTGGTGACAGATAACATTCAGTACTTC; CDR3 protein: CASSFLVTDNIQYF; J gene: TRBJ2-4; D gene: .; clone size: many; V gene: TRBV12-3/TRBV12-4
CDR3 DNA: TGCGCCAGCAGCTTGTCCGGGACAGTACAGGTAGAGCAGTTCTTC; CDR3 protein: CASSLSGTVQVEQFF; J gene: TRBJ2-1; D gene: TRBD1; clone size: many; V gene: TRBV5-1
CDR3 DNA: TGCAGTGCCGGGACAGGAAACAATGAGCAGTTCTTC; CDR3 protein: CSAGTGNNEQFF; J gene: TRBJ2-1; D gene: TRBD1; clone size: few; V gene: TRBV20-1
CDR3 DNA: TGTGCCAGCAGCGAGAGACAAGGGGGAGCCGACGAGCAGTACTTC; CDR3 protein: CASSERQGGADEQYF; J gene: TRBJ2-7; D gene: .; clone size: .; V gene: TRBV4-2
CDR3 DNA: TGTGCCATCAGTGAGGGGAATAACTACGAGCAGTACTTC; CDR3 protein: CAISEGNNYEQYF; J gene: TRBJ2-7; D gene: .; clone size: many; V gene: TRBV10-3
CDR3 DNA: TGTGCCATCGGAGGACTCTCCGACACTGAAGCTTTCTTT; CDR3 protein: CAIGGLSDTEAFF; J gene: TRBJ1-1; D gene: .; clone size: many; V gene: TRBV10-3
CDR3 DNA: TGTGCCAGCAGCTTGGCCGGGTCTGGGGCCGACGTCCTGACTTTC; CDR3 protein: CASSLAGSGADVLTF; J gene: TRBJ2-6; D gene: .; clone size: once; V gene: TRBV5-5
CDR3 DNA: TGCGCCAGCAGTCAGGACAGGGATGAGCAGTTCTTC; CDR3 protein: CASSQDRDEQFF; J gene: TRBJ2-1; D gene: TRBD1; clone size: many; V gene: TRBV5-1
CDR3 DNA: TGTGCCAGCAGTTTATTACTAGCACAGGCACCGCAGTATTTT; CDR3 protein: CASSLLLAQAPQYF; J gene: TRBJ2-3; D gene: .; clone size: many; V gene: TRBV28
CDR3 DNA: TGCAGCGCCTGGACAGGGTTGAATGAGCAGTTCTTC; CDR3 protein: CSAWTGLNEQFF; J gene: TRBJ2-1; D gene: TRBD1; clone size: few; V gene: TRBV29-1
CDR3 DNA: TGTGCCAGCAGCTTAGTTAGCGGGAATAATGAGCAGTTCTTC; CDR3 protein: CASSLVSGNNEQFF; J gene: TRBJ2-1; D gene: TRBD2; clone size: many; V gene: TRBV7-8
CDR3 DNA: TGTGCCAGCAGCGGGGATTCGATCGTCTACGAGCAGTACTTC; CDR3 protein: CASSGDSIVYEQYF; J gene: TRBJ2-7; D gene: .; clone size: few; V gene: TRBV7-8
CDR3 DNA: TGTGCCAGCAGTAGCAGGGACGAGCAGTACTTC; CDR3 protein: CASSSRDEQYF; J gene: TRBJ2-7; D gene: .; clone size: .; V gene: TRBV12-3/TRBV12-4
CDR3 DNA: TGTGCCAGCAGTCGTGGACAGACTTTCTACACTGAAGCTTTCTTT; CDR3 protein: CASSRGQTFYTEAFF; J gene: TRBJ1-1; D gene: .; clone size: few; V gene: TRBV6-5